This entry features one T cell receptor (beta chain) sequence. Its antigen is not yet known. No base qualities exist here, and no much larger clone lies one base off it. These data are taken from a study of blood T cell repertoires in COVID-19 (dated by TCRdb to the early 2020s). For context, the study as a whole: The collaborator samples originated in the United States, Italy and Spain and spanned the acute and convalescent phases of COVID-19. The material from the prospective study consisted of cDNA or gDNA derived from T cells, B-cell-depleted T cells, or PBMCs. Subjects who had been exposed to COVID-19, were actively infected with it, or had recovered from it provided the deeply sampled blood TCRbeta repertoires that made up the dataset. The repertoires were released in a freely available public database intended as a resource for research on the immune response to SARS-CoV-2. Samples came from the ongoing ImmuneRACE study (first 160 participants) plus 1,254 subjects from 6 global collaborators. Nearly every sample came with metadata listing a de-identified subject ID, COVID-19 status, age in years and sex. Where HLA class I and class II types were available, the types were taken from metadata supplied by the sample provider, not from assay-based typing. The paper's findings and limits, for the study overall: The quantity of clinical and demographic metadata differed by source and by participant and was supplied without curation.

The CDR3 covers 14 residues, taking in both the cysteine and the phenylalanine. The sequence is cut down to CDR3 DNA, 42 bases in frame from base 1. CDR1 and CDR2, looked up from the germline V gene, are SGHRS and YFSETQ. Between the V and J ends, shortened by 0 bases and 4 bases respectively, the junction contains 10 bases. TCRbeta CDR3 regions were amplified from genomic DNA using the immunoSEQ Assay, a bias-controlled multiplex PCR. Processing in the source paper ran as follows. Nucleated cell counts per sample were estimated from amplification of reference gene primers within the assay. To quantify the absolute abundance of each unique TCRbeta CDR3 rearrangement, sequence reads were collapsed and filtered. For each sample, productive Simpson clonality was calculated by taking the square root of Simpson's diversity index across productive rearrangements. TCRdb took this table from immuneACCESS and kept in-frame rearrangements with V and J called. Such tables lack part of the clones; where checked against another copy, unresolved V genes explain under half of the gap, and the rest is unexplained. V, J and clone size reflect that table, while D and trimming were determined from the DNA. The table for this sample lists more than 300,000 clones; about 90% of them were counted only once. The ten largest clonotypes hold more than 9% of the sample.

Participants in the prospective study were aged roughly 18 to 89 years, lived in 20 to 25 United States geographic areas, and enrolled through a virtual design. Cohort assignment in the prospective study relied on participant-reported clinical history from a screening survey and a study questionnaire. Recovered participants in ImmuneRACE Cohort 3 were defined by two consecutive negative NP/OP PCR tests, clearance by a healthcare professional, or resolution of symptoms. Each participant in the prospective study had whole blood, serum and a nasopharyngeal or oropharyngeal swab collected by mobile phlebotomists. Participants in the prospective study had the option to provide additional blood draws and questionnaires over a roughly two-month period. Prospective study blood samples were shipped either frozen or at room temperature before DNA extraction.

The sequence derives from a woman under 40 who had recovered from COVID-19. In this chain, TRBV5-1 is recombined with TRBJ1-1, with no D gene named confidently. Sequencing input: PBMCs or T cells enriched from blood (not recorded which). CDR3 region: CASSLGSIFTEAFF. The sequenced DNA: TGCGCCAGCAGCTTGGGGTCTATATTCACTGAAGCTTTCTTT.